This entry describes one T cell receptor (beta chain). Its target is unknown. The data are from a study of cytomegalovirus exposure and HLA in healthy donors. V was clipped by 3 bases and J by 8 bases; unmatched bases: 14. CDR1 and CDR2 (germline): SGHRS, YFSETQ. The CDR3 has 16 residues. Study-wide points: Some public TCRs appeared in many individuals, while most sequences were rare. It was assumed in the presence/absence analyses that sequencing depth was roughly uniform across donors. TCR beta sequences reportedly predicted most subjects' HLA-A and HLA-B alleles accurately.

Vbeta (60) and Jbeta (13) primers were used in the PCR. Sequencing was performed with immunoSEQ multiplex PCR; in TCRdb, only in-frame clones are kept and a portion is missing. This table has roughly 140,000 clones, 75% to 85% appearing once. The source material was PBMCs. The clonotype was recovered from a man in his fifties or sixties in good health and CMV-seropositive. The J gene is TRBJ2-1, the V gene TRBV5-1; 7 nucleotides align to TRBD1. This chain's CDR3 is CASSSQPGGIRDEQFF. In DNA form, the CDR3 reads TGCGCCAGCAGCTCTCAGCCAGGGGGTATTAGGGATGAGCAGTTCTTC.